A single sample is the source of the 4 T cell receptor beta chains below, sequenced in a study of memory CD4+ T cells and cytomegalovirus serostatus. The sort gate was single viable CD3+CD4+CD8-CD45RO+ cells for memory CD4+ T cells. Generated by immunoSEQ multiplex PCR, the TCRdb table keeps only in-frame clones and is missing some. The table shows 25,000 to 35,000 clones, with around 76% occurring only once. The sample taken for sequencing was memory CD4+ T cells from blood. The receptors were gathered from an adult in good health and CMV-seronegative. Some clones in this sample may be carry-over from other donors' samples.

CDR3 loop: CASKGPNEKLFF. As DNA, the CDR3 is TGTGCCAGCAAAGGGCCGAATGAAAAACTGTTTTTT. This chain connects TRBV6-6 to TRBJ1-4; D gene ambiguous. The germline V gene has CDR1 MNHNY and CDR2 SVGAGI (reference sequence). This CDR3 comprises 12 residues. Between the trimmed V and J ends, which lost 7 bases and 5 bases, there was a span of 8 bases.

A single count supports this clone. This rearrangement joins TRBV5-1 to TRBJ2-5, with a possible D match to TRBD1 (6 bases). The V and J ends lost 4 bases and 5 bases respectively, with 15 bases between them. This CDR3 has 14 residues. The germline CDR1 and CDR2 sequences are SGHRS and YFSETQ. The chain's CDR3 is CASSPGQSRETQYF. The CDR3 DNA reads as TGCGCCAGCAGCCCAGGACAGTCCAGGGAGACCCAGTACTTC.

This clone has only one observation. The chain carries TRBV7-2 and TRBJ1-2; possible D gene TRBD1, 5 bases. Per the germline V gene, CDR1 is SGHTA and CDR2 is FQGNSA. The ends were cut back, 3 bases at V and 5 bases at J, with 22 bases in the middle. CDR3 length: 17 residues. The CDR3 protein is CASSFGSRFAGSYGYTF. Here the CDR3 DNA reads TGTGCCAGCAGCTTCGGGTCACGGTTCGCAGGGAGTTATGGCTACACCTTC. Drawing the rest from reference TRBV7-2 and TRBJ1-2, the complete variable domain is GAGVSQSPSNKVTEKGKDVELRCDPISGHTALYWYRQSLGQGLEFLIYFQGNSAPDKSGLPSDRFSAERTGGSVSTLTIQRTQQEDSAVYLCASSFGSRFAGSYGYTFGSGTRLTVV.

The rearrangement joins TRBV5-1 to TRBJ2-2, with D possibly being TRBD1 (6 bases). Trimming took 2 bases from V and 5 from J, leaving 13 bases between them. The CDR3 consists of 15 residues. Germline loops: CDR1 SGHRS, CDR2 YFSETQ. CDR3 protein: CASSFSGESTGELFF. CDR3 sequence (DNA): TGCGCCAGCAGCTTTTCAGGGGAAAGTACCGGGGAGCTGTTTTTT.